The clone carrying this T cell receptor beta chain was counted once. Authors' analysis steps: Estimated nucleated cell counts came from reference gene primer amplification. Assay: immunoSEQ multiplex PCR; the TCRdb copy retains only in-frame clones and omits some. The V and J calls and clone size were taken over from that table, and D and trimming were inferred from the DNA. Among some 220,000 clones listed, roughly 83% were seen once. The sample originates from a study of blood T cell repertoires in COVID-19. Across the whole study: Spain, Italy and the United States supplied samples that represented acute and convalescent COVID-19.

CDR3 length equals 15 residues. Trimming took 3 bases from V and 5 from J, leaving 17 bases between them. Per the germline V gene, CDR1 is MGHRA and CDR2 is YSYEKL. The study recruited people aged roughly 18 to 95 years across some 23 US areas. Cohorts were assigned according to the clinical history that participants reported. Sequenced material: PBMCs or T cells enriched from blood (not recorded which). The gene calls are TRBV4-1 and TRBJ2-7; D is possibly TRBD1 (6 bases). The sequence was obtained from a woman in her thirties or forties with acute COVID-19. CDR3 loop: CASSHLLGGGNEQYF. The CDR3 DNA reads TGCGCCAGCAGCCACCTACTAGGGGGTGGAAACGAGCAGTACTTC.